This T cell receptor beta chain was identified during a study of T cells in Graves' hyperthyroidism and ophthalmopathy. Each diagnosis drew on symptoms, thyroxine, TRAb, thyroid ultrasound and orbital computed tomography findings. Researchers amplified the TCR beta CDR3 regions from RNA transcripts. The HTBI primer set drove a first-round RT-PCR of the TCR CDR3. TCRdb used MiXCR to reprocess the multiplex PCR reads, holding one entry per CDR3 protein. The sample carries hundreds of thousands of distinct CDR3 sequences, roughly 13% recorded once. This clonotype was detected ten times or more. The antigen is unknown. The CDR3 contains 13 residues. Germline values: CDR1 DFQATT, CDR2 SNEGSKA (reference sequence). V was shortened by 3 bases and J by 5 bases, with 13 bases between the two germline ends. Study conclusions and caveats: Most clonotypes expanded in the thyroid (above 0.001) were also present in blood. Progression to ophthalmopathy was predicted a median of 6.5 months early. Ophthalmopathy cases were set apart from stable hyperthyroidism by a 13 V-J model.

The receptor's source is a woman aged 18-29 years with Graves' hyperthyroidism. J is TRBJ1-2 and V is TRBV20-1; weak D call: TRBD1 (6 bases). What was sequenced was blood. The DNA for the CDR3 is TGCAGTGCTAGTACAGGGAGAGAGTATGGCTACACCTTC. It translates to CSASTGREYGYTF.